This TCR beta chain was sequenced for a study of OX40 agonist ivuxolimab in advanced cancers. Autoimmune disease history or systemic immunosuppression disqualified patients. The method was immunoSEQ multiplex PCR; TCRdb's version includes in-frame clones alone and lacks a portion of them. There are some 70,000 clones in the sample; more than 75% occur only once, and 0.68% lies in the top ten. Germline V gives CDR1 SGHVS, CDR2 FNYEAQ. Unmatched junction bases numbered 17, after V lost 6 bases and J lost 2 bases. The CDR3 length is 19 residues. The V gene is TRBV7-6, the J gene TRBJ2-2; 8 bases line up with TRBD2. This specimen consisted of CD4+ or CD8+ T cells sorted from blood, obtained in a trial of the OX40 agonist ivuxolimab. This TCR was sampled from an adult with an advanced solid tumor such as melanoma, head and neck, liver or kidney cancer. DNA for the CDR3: TGTGCCAGCAGGAAACGAGCGGGGGCGTCCCCGATTAACACCGGGGAGCTGTTTTTT. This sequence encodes CASRKRAGASPINTGELFF.